This TCR beta chain was recorded in a study of blood T cells in healthy people across ages. General study points: Leaving the PBMCs unsorted stopped any conclusive comparison of naive versus antigen-experienced cells.

Together with a sample-barcoded 5' primer, a J-beta primer mix was included in a second PCR lasting about 6 to 11 cycles. TCRdb re-called the 5' RACE reads with MiXCR, one entry per CDR3 protein. This sample has more than 700,000 distinct CDR3 sequences; around 45% occur once, and the top ten carry around a sixth. Concerning this clonotype itself: Its antigen is unknown.

The CDR3 spans 13 residues. What was sequenced was blood. The chain is built from TRBV21-1 and TRBJ1-2; the table's D call TRBD1 went unverified against the DNA. TRBV21-1 is a known pseudogene. The origin of this receptor is a man at least 80 years old in good health. The CDR3 here is CASSKGGQNGYTF. As DNA, the CDR3 is TGTGCCAGCAGCAAAGGGGGACAGAATGGCTACACCTTC.